This T cell receptor beta chain was observed in a study of blood T cell repertoires in COVID-19. Study in general: PBMCs, B-cell-depleted T cells, or T cells were the source of the cDNA or gDNA that made up the material.

Per the original methods: Researchers report that nucleated cell counts were estimated from reference gene primer amplification. This table comes from immunoSEQ multiplex PCR, and its TCRdb copy is limited to in-frame clones, with some not included. The V and J calls and clone size were taken over from that table, and D and trimming were inferred from the DNA. The sample has approximately 180,000 clones, just under 90% seen once. The sample consisted of peripheral blood. This TCR derives from a woman aged 65 to 85 with COVID-19, enrolled during active disease.

CDR3 region: CSVALGPQGGGYTF. In DNA, the CDR3 is TGCAGCGTAGCGTTGGGCCCCCAGGGCGGTGGCTACACCTTC. This chain joins TRBV29-1 and TRBJ1-2; possible D gene TRBD1, 5 bases. This CDR3 spans 14 amino acids. With 6 bases removed from V and 7 bases from J, the gap between germline ends came to 21 bases. CDR1 and CDR2 (germline): SQVTM, ANQGSEA. Complete variable domain (other parts from reference TRBV29-1 and TRBJ1-2): SAVISQKPSRDICQRGTSLTIQCQVDSQVTMMFWYRQQPGQSLTLIATANQGSEATYESGFVIDKFPISRPNLTFSTLTVSNMSPEDSSIYLCSVALGPQGGGYTFGSGTRLTVV.